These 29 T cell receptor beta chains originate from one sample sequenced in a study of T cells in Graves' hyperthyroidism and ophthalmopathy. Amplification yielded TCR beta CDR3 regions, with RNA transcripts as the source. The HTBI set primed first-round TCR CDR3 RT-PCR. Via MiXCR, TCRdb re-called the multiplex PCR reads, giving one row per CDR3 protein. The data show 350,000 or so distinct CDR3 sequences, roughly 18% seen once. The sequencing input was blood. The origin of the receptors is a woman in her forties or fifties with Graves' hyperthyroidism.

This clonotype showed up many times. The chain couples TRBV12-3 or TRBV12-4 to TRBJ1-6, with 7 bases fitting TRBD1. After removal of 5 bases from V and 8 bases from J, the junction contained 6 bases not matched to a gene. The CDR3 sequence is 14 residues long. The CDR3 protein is CASSLTGYHSPLHF. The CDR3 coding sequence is TGTGCCAGCAGTCTGACAGGGTATCATTCACCCCTCCACTTT.

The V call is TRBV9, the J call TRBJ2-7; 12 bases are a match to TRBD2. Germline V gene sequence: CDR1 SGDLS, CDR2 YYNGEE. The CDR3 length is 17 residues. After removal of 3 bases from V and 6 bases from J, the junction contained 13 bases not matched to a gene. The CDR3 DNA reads TGTGCCAGCAGCGGGGGACTAGCGGGTCCGTTGTGGGGCGAGCAGTACGTC. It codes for CASSGGLAGPLWGEQYV.

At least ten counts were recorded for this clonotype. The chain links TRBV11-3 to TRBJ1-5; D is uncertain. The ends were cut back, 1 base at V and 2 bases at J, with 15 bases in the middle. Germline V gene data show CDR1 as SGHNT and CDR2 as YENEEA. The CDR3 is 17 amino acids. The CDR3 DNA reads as TGTGCCAGCAGCTTAGGGCCCCAAAAACGAGGCAATCAGCCCCAGCATTTT. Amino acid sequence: CASSLGPQKRGNQPQHF.

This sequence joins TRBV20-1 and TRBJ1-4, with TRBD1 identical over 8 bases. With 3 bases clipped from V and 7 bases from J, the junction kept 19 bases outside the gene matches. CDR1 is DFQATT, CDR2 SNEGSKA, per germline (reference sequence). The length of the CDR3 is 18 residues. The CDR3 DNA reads TGCAGTGCTAGGATGGGACAGGTTGGAGGAGAGGGTGGTGAAAAACTGTTTTTT. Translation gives CSARMGQVGGEGGEKLFF.

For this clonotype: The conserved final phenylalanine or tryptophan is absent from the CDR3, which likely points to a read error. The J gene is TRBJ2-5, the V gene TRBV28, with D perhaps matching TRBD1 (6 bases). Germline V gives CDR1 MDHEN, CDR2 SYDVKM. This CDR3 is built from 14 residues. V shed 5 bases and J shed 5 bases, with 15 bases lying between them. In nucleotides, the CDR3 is TGTGCCAGCAGTCAAGCAGGGGTAGCCGAGACCCAGTACTGC. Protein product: CASSQAGVAETQYC.

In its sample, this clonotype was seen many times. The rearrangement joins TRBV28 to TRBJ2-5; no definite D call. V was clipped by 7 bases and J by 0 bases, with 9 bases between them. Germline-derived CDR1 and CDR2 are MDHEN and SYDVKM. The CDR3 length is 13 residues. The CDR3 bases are TGTGCCAGCAAAACACCGTACCAAGAGACCCAGTACTTC. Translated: CASKTPYQETQYF.

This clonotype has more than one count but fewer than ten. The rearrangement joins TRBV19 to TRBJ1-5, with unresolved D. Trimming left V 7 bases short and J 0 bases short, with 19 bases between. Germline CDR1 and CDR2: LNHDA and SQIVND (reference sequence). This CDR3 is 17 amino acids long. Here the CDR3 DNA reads TGTGCCAGTACCAGTCGGGCAGGCGGAGTTAGCAATCAGCCCCAGCATTTT. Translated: CASTSRAGGVSNQPQHF.

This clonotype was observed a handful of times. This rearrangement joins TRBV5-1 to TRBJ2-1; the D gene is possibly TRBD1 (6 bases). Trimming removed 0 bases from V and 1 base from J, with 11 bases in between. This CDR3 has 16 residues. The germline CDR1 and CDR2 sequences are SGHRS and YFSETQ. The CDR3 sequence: CASSLEGTLSYNEQFF. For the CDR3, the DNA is TGCGCCAGCAGCTTGGAAGGGACACTTTCCTACAATGAGCAGTTCTTC. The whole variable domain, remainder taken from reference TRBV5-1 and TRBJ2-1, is KAGVTQTPRYLIKTRGQQVTLSCSPISGHRSVSWYQQTPGQGLQFLFEYFSETQRNKGNFPGRFSGRQFSNSRSEMNVSTLELGDSALYLCASSLEGTLSYNEQFFGPGTRLTVL.

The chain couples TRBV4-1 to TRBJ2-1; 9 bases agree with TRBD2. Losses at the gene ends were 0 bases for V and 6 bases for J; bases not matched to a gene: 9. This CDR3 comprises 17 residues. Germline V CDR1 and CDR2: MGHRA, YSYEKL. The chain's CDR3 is CASSQDQAGGPGNEQFF. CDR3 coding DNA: TGCGCCAGCAGCCAAGATCAGGCGGGGGGGCCCGGCAATGAGCAGTTCTTC.

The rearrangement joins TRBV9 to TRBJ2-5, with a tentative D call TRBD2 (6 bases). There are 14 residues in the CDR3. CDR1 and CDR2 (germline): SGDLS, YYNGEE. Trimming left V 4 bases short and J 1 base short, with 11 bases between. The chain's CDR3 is CASSQGRIQETQYF. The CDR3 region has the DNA TGTGCCAGCAGCCAAGGGAGGATCCAAGAGACCCAGTACTTC.

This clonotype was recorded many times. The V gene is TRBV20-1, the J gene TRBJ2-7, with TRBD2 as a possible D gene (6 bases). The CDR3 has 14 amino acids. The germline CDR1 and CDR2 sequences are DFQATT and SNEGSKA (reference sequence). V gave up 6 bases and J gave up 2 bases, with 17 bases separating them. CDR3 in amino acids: CSATEGQATYEQYF. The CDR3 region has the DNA TGCAGTGCCACGGAGGGGCAAGCCACCTACGAGCAGTACTTC.

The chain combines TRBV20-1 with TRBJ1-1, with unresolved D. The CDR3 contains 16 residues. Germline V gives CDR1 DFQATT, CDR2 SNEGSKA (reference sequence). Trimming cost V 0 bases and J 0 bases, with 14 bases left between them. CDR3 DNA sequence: TGCAGTGCTAGAGACTTAACGACGGGGATGAACACTGAAGCTTTCTTT. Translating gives CSARDLTTGMNTEAFF.

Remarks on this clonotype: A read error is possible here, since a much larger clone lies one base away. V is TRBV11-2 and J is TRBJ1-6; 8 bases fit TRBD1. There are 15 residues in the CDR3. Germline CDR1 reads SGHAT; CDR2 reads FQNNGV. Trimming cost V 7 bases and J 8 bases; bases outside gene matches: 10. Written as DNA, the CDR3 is TGTGCCAGCACTCAAACGACAGGGGATCATTCACCCCTCCACTTT. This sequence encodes CASTQTTGDHSPLHF.

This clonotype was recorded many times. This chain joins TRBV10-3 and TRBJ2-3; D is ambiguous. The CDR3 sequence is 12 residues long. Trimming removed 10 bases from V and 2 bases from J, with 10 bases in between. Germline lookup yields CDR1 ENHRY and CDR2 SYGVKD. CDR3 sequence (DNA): TGTGCCAGTTATGGAGACACAGATACGCAGTATTTT. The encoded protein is CASYGDTDTQYF.

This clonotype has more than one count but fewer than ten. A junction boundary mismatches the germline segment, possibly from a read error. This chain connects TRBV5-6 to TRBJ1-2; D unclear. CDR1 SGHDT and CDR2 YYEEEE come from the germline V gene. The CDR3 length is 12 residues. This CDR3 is CVSSPSNYGYTF. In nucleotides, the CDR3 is TGTGTCAGCAGCCCCTCTAACTATGGCTACACCTTC.

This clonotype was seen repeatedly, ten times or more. The CDR3 protein is CASSASEGINTEAFF. The CDR3 DNA follows: TGCGCCAGCAGCGCCAGCGAGGGGATAAACACTGAAGCTTTCTTT. The chain joins TRBV5-1 to TRBJ1-1, with D perhaps TRBD1 (5 bases). Per the germline V gene, CDR1 is SGHRS and CDR2 is YFSETQ. The V end lost 4 bases, the J end lost 2 bases, and 15 bases lay between the germline ends. The CDR3 is 15 amino acids.

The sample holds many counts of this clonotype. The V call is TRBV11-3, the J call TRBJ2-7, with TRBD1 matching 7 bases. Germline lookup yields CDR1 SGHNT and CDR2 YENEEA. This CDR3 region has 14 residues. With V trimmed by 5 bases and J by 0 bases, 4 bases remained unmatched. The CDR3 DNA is TGTGCCAGCAGCCCGGACAGGAGCTCCTACGAGCAGTACTTC. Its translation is CASSPDRSSYEQYF. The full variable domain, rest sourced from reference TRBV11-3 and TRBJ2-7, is EAGVVQSPRYKIIEKKQPVAFWCNPISGHNTLYWYLQNLGQGPELLIRYENEEAVDDSQLPKDRFSAERLKGVDSTLKIQPAELGDSAVYLCASSPDRSSYEQYFGPGTRLTVT.

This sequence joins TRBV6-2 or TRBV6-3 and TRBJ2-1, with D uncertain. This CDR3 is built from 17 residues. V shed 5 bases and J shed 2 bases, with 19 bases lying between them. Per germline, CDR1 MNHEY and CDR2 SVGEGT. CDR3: CASSDGEILSPYNEQFF. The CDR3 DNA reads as TGTGCCAGCAGTGACGGTGAGATACTCTCGCCCTACAATGAGCAGTTCTTC.

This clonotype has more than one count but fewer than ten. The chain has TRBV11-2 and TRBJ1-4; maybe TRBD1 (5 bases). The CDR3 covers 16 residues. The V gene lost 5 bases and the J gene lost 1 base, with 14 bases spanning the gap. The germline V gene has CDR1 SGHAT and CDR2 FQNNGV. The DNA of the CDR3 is TGTGCCAGCAGCCCAACTCCGGGGCGAACTAATGAAAAACTGTTTTTT. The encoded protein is CASSPTPGRTNEKLFF.

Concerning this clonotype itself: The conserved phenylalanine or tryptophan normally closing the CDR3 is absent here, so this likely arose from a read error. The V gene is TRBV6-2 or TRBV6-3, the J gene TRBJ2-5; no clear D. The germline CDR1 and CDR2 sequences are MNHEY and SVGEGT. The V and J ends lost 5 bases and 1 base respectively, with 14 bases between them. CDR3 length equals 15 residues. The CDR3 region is CASSQGPQTQETQYL. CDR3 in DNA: TGTGCCAGCAGTCAAGGGCCGCAGACCCAAGAGACCCAGTACCTC.

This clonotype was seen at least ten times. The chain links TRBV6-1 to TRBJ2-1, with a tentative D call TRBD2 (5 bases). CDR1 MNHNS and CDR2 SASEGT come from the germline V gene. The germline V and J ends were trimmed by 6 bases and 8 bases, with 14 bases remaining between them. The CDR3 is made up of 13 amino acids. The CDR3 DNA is TGTGCCAGCAGCCCCCCCGCGGGCGATGAGCAGTTCTTC. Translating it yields CASSPPAGDEQFF.

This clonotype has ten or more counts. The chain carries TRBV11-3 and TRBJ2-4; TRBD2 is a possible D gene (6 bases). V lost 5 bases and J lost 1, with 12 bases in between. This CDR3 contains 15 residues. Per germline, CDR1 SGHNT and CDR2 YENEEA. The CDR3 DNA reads TGTGCCAGCAGCGACGGCGGGGCGGCCAAAAACATTCAGTACTTC. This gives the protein CASSDGGAAKNIQYF.

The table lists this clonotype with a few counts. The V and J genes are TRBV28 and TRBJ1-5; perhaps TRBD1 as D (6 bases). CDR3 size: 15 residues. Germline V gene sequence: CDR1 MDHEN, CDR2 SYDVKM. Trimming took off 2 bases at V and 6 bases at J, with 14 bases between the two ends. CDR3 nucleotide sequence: TGTGCCAGCAGTTTAACAGGGCAAACTGGTCAGCCCCAGCATTTT. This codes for CASSLTGQTGQPQHF.

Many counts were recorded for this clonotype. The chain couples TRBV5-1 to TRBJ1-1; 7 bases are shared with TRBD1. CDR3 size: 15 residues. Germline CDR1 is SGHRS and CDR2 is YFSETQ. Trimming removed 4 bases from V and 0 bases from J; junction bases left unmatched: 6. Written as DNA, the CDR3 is TGCGCCAGCAGCAGGGGGACAGAGATGAACACTGAAGCTTTCTTT. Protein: CASSRGTEMNTEAFF.

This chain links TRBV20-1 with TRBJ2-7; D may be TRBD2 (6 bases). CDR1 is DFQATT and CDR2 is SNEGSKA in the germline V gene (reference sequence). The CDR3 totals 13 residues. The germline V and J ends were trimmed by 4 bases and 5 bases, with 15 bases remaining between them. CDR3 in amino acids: CSAIGSGVDEQYF. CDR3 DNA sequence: TGCAGTGCTATCGGGTCGGGAGTAGACGAGCAGTACTTC.

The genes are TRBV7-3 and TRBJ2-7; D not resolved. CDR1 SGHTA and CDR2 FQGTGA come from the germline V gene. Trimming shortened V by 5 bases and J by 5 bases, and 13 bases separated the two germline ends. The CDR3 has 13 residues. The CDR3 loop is CASSPSIHHEQYF. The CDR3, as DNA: TGTGCCAGCAGCCCCTCAATCCACCACGAGCAGTACTTC.

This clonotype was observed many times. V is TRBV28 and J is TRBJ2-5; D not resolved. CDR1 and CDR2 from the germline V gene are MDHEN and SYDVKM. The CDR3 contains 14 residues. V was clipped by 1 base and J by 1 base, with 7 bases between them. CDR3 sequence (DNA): TGTGCCAGCAGTTTATCCACTATCCAAGAGACCCAGTACTTC. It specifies CASSLSTIQETQYF.

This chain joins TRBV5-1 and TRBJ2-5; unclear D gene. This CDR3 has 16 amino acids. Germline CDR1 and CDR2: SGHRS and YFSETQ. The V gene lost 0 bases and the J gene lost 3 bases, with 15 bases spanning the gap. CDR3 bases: TGCGCCAGCAGCTTGGTGGCCCAATCAAAGGAAGAGACCCAGTACTTC. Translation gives CASSLVAQSKEETQYF.

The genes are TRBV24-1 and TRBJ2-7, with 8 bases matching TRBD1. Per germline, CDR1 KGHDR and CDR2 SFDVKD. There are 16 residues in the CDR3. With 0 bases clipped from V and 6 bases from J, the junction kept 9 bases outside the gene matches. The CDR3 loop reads CATSDLPLGQGGEQYF. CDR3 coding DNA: TGTGCCACCAGTGATTTGCCTCTAGGACAGGGCGGCGAGCAGTACTTC.